A single sample gave rise to the 6 T cell receptor beta chains below, sequenced in a study of blood T cell repertoires in COVID-19. Libraries were prepared by immunoSEQ multiplex PCR; TCRdb keeps only in-frame clonotypes and omits some of them. This repertoire shows fewer than 200,000 clones, 85% to 90% found once; its top ten account for 9.5% to 15%. The sample comprised peripheral blood. These receptors came from a woman in her 70s with COVID-19, enrolled during active disease.

The sample holds a few counts of this clone. The J gene is TRBJ1-5, the V gene TRBV28; TRBD1 matches at 7 bases. Germline V gene sequence: CDR1 MDHEN, CDR2 SYDVKM. The CDR3 length is 15 residues. The junction had 11 bases not matched to a gene; V was cut back by 6 bases and J by 6 bases. CDR3 coding DNA: TGTGCCAGCAGAGACGACAGGGTAAGCGGTCAGCCCCAGCATTTT. Protein: CASRDDRVSGQPQHF.

The rearrangement uses TRBV2 and TRBJ2-7, with TRBD2 matching over 8 bases. The germline gives CDR1 SNHLY, CDR2 FYNNEI. This CDR3 contains 15 residues. V lost 7 bases, J lost 2 bases, and 10 bases stayed unmatched. The CDR3 here is CASKAEAGVPYEQYF. CDR3 nucleotide sequence: TGTGCCAGCAAGGCGGAAGCGGGGGTACCCTACGAGCAGTACTTC.

The rearrangement uses TRBV29-1 and TRBJ2-6; D perhaps matches TRBD1 (5 bases). CDR1 is SQVTM, CDR2 ANQGSEA, per germline. The CDR3 is 14 amino acids. The V and J ends lost 5 bases and 4 bases respectively, with 12 bases between them. CDR3 amino acids: CSVLGVAGANVLTF. DNA for the CDR3: TGCAGCGTTTTAGGGGTTGCCGGGGCCAACGTCCTGACTTTC.

The chain couples TRBV3-1 (or the pseudogene TRBV3-2) to TRBJ2-7; 10 bases are shared with TRBD2. CDR1 and CDR2 (germline): LGHDT, YNNKEL (reference sequence). There are 17 residues in the CDR3. Losses at the gene ends were 4 bases for V and 1 base for J; bases not matched to a gene: 10. As DNA, the CDR3 is TGTGCCAGCAGCCTTGAAGCCGGGACTAGCGCATCCTACGAGCAGTACTTC. Translated: CASSLEAGTSASYEQYF.

As regards this clone: Mismatch with germline at one junction end may stem from a read error. The V call is TRBV7-7, the J call TRBJ2-1; D is uncertain. The CDR3 runs 14 residues. The germline CDR1 and CDR2 sequences are SSHAT and FNYEAQ (reference sequence). The CDR3 sequence is CASSPHRGYNEQFF. CDR3 in DNA: TGTGCTAGCAGCCCCCATAGAGGATACAATGAGCAGTTCTTC.

The chain links TRBV7-3 to TRBJ2-1; D is perhaps TRBD2 (6 bases). CDR1 SGHTA and CDR2 FQGTGA come from the germline V gene. The CDR3 sequence is 15 residues long. Trimming removed 2 bases from V and 6 bases from J, with 14 bases in between. The CDR3 nucleotides read TGTGCCAGCAGCTTAGGTTCGGGCGGGGCCAATGAGCAGTTCTTC. Protein product: CASSLGSGGANEQFF. The full variable domain, its missing parts supplied by reference TRBV7-3 and TRBJ2-1, is GAGVSQTPSNKVTEKGKYVELRCDPISGHTALYWYRQSLGQGPEFLIYFQGTGAADDSGLPNDRFFAVRPEGSVSTLKIQRTERGDSAVYLCASSLGSGGANEQFFGPGTRLTVL.